The present TCR beta chain was sequenced within a study of CD8 T cells in Susac syndrome. Trimming cost V 0 bases and J 7 bases, with 12 bases left between them. In germline, CDR1 is SQVTM, CDR2 ANQGSEA. This CDR3 has 13 amino acids. Study observations and caveats: TCR sequencing and HLA analysis covered a relatively small number of individuals.

As regards this clonotype: Its target is not known.

Reverse transcription of roughly 0.45 to 1 ug RNA was carried out with random hexamers. TCRdb passed the immunoSEQ multiplex PCR reads through MiXCR, listing each CDR3 protein once. The sample has 250,000 to 350,000 distinct CDR3 sequences, about 88% seen once; the top ten hold approximately 0.12%. The sequence was obtained from a human donor with multiple sclerosis. The chain is built from TRBV29-1 and TRBJ1-2; maybe TRBD1 (5 bases). The sample consisted of CD8+ T cells from PBMCs. CDR3 sequence: CSVEERQGGGYTF. The CDR3, as DNA: TGCAGCGTTGAAGAAAGGCAGGGAGGTGGCTACACCTTC.